What follows are 18 T cell receptor beta chains derived from one specimen sequenced in a study of T cells in tuberculosis. Using immunoSEQ multiplex PCR, the repertoire was profiled, and TCRdb retains in-frame clones only, with some absent. The data contain about 40,000 clones, approximately 94% of them seen just once; the ten biggest clones take up roughly 12%. Input material: PBMCs. Source of these receptors: a donor aged 10 to 29 with latent tuberculosis or without tuberculosis infection. Some clones in this sample may be carry-over from other donors' samples.

This clone came up once. The V call is TRBV15, the J call TRBJ1-5; TRBD1 is a possible D gene (5 bases). Germline V gene lookup returns CDR1 LNHNV and CDR2 YYDKDF (reference sequence). The V end lost 0 bases, the J end lost 6 bases, and 9 bases lay between the germline ends. The CDR3 runs 14 residues. The CDR3, as DNA: TGTGCCACCAGCAGAGACAGGGTGGGTCAGCCCCAGCATTTT. This sequence encodes CATSRDRVGQPQHF.

The chain has TRBV5-6 and TRBJ1-1, with a weak D call TRBD1 (6 bases). The CDR3 totals 15 residues. With 4 bases removed from V and 1 base from J, the gap between germline ends came to 14 bases. Germline V CDR1 and CDR2: SGHDT, YYEEEE. The CDR3 loop reads CASSPWQGKNTEAFF. In nucleotides, the CDR3 is TGTGCCAGCAGCCCATGGCAGGGGAAGAACACTGAAGCTTTCTTT.

The V call is TRBV6-6, the J call TRBJ2-7, with D possibly matching TRBD1 (5 bases). The V end lost 4 bases, the J end lost 6 bases, and 16 bases lay between the germline ends. Germline-derived CDR1 and CDR2 are MNHNY and SVGAGI (reference sequence). CDR3 length: 14 amino acids. The CDR3: CASSSSDSMSEQYF. The CDR3, as DNA: TGTGCCAGCAGTTCGTCTGACAGTATGTCCGAGCAGTACTTC.

This clone was detected only once. The chain carries TRBV10-3 and TRBJ1-1, with D perhaps TRBD1 (5 bases). There are 16 residues in the CDR3. Looked up from germline, CDR1 is ENHRY and CDR2 is SYGVKD. The ends were cut back, 6 bases at V and 3 bases at J, with 20 bases in the middle. CDR3 protein: CAISLDQKRGDTEAFF. CDR3 sequence (DNA): TGTGCCATCAGCCTAGACCAAAAGCGGGGGGACACTGAAGCTTTCTTT.

The chain recombines TRBV4-3 with TRBJ2-3, with a tentative D call TRBD1 (5 bases). Trimming took 0 bases from V and 0 from J, leaving 16 bases between them. Germline loops: CDR1 LGHNA, CDR2 YSLEER. The CDR3 spans 18 residues. The CDR3 region is CASSQEGELIPSTDTQYF. The CDR3 nucleotides are TGCGCCAGCAGCCAAGAAGGGGAACTGATTCCTAGCACAGATACGCAGTATTTT.

V usage is TRBV7-9 and J usage is TRBJ2-7, with D tentatively TRBD1 (6 bases). V was cut by 1 base and J by 2 bases, with 9 bases left in between. CDR1 and CDR2 from the germline V gene are SEHNR and FQNEAQ (reference sequence). There are 14 residues in the CDR3. The CDR3 loop reads CASSLERGTYEQYF. CDR3 bases: TGTGCCAGCAGCTTAGAGAGGGGGACCTACGAGCAGTACTTC. The complete variable domain, with remaining parts taken from reference TRBV7-9 and TRBJ2-7, reads DTGVSQNPRHKITKRGQNVTFRCDPISEHNRLYWYRQTLGQGPEFLTYFQNEAQLEKSRLLSDRFSAERPKGSFSTLEIQRTEQGDSAMYLCASSLERGTYEQYFGPGTRLTVT.

V is TRBV18 and J is TRBJ1-1, with D possibly being TRBD1 (5 bases). Germline CDR1 KGHSH, CDR2 LQKENI. Trimming took off 1 base at V and 0 bases at J, with 9 bases between the two ends. This CDR3 has 15 amino acids. The CDR3 is CASSPRSGLNTEAFF. In DNA, the CDR3 is TGTGCCAGCTCACCACGCTCAGGGCTGAACACTGAAGCTTTCTTT.

The chain combines TRBV27 with TRBJ1-1; 12 bases align to TRBD1. The CDR3 consists of 16 residues. V trimming: 3 bases; J trimming: 3 bases; junction bases outside the gene matches: 5. Germline V gene lookup returns CDR1 MNHEY and CDR2 SMNVEV (reference sequence). CDR3 nucleotides: TGTGCCAGCAGTTTTATGGGACAGGGGGCATACACTGAAGCTTTCTTT. Residues: CASSFMGQGAYTEAFF.

The chain carries TRBV4-3 and TRBJ1-1; D may be TRBD1 (5 bases). The V end was cut by 0 bases, the J end by 10 bases, with 21 bases between. The CDR3 has 16 amino acids. Germline CDR1 LGHNA, CDR2 YSLEER. CDR3 loop: CASSQEGGALRERAFF. CDR3 DNA: TGCGCCAGCAGCCAAGAGGGGGGAGCTCTCCGAGAACGAGCTTTCTTT.

In DNA, the CDR3 is TGTGCCAGCAGCAGGGGAGATGAGCAGTTCTTC. The encoded protein is CASSRGDEQFF. This chain connects TRBV6-6 to TRBJ2-1; D may be TRBD1 (6 bases). Deletions cut 6 bases from V and 8 bases from J, with 8 bases between. This CDR3 spans 11 amino acids. CDR1 is MNHNY and CDR2 is SVGAGI in the germline V gene (reference sequence).

The CDR3 is CASGLVMSQGGSPLHF. CDR3 coding DNA: TGTGCTAGTGGTTTGGTAATGAGCCAGGGTGGATCACCCCTCCACTTT. The chain employs TRBV12-5 and TRBJ1-6; D might be TRBD1 (5 bases). Germline V CDR1 and CDR2: LGHNT, FRNRAP. V lost 0 bases and J 10 bases, leaving 16 bases between the germline ends. The CDR3 spans 16 residues.

The chain joins TRBV10-3 to TRBJ1-1, with D tentatively TRBD1 (5 bases). Germline V gene sequence: CDR1 ENHRY, CDR2 SYGVKD. The V and J ends lost 5 bases and 4 bases respectively, with 17 bases between them. CDR3 length: 15 amino acids. CDR3 region: CAISPRGGGGTEAFF. DNA of the CDR3: TGTGCCATCAGTCCCCGTGGGGGAGGTGGCACTGAAGCTTTCTTT.

J is TRBJ1-3 and V is TRBV4-3; 7 bases fit TRBD1. V shed 2 bases, J shed 1 base, and the junction held 5 bases outside the gene matches. The CDR3 spans 16 residues. Germline CDR1 reads LGHNA; CDR2 reads YSLEER. This chain's CDR3 is CASSQRPGGSGNTIYF. In DNA form, the CDR3 reads TGCGCCAGCAGCCAACGTCCAGGGGGTTCTGGAAACACCATATATTTT.

A few counts support this clone. The V gene is TRBV11-2, the J gene TRBJ1-5; 9 nucleotides align to TRBD1. The V gene end was trimmed by 1 base and the J gene end by 8 bases; junction bases not matched to a gene: 3. Germline V gene sequence: CDR1 SGHAT, CDR2 FQNNGV. The CDR3 sequence is 14 residues long. Written as DNA, the CDR3 is TGTGCCAGCAGCTTAGGGGGACAGGGAGAGCCCCAGCATTTT. Residues: CASSLGGQGEPQHF.

The CDR3 here is CASSDRGNYGYTF. In nucleotides, the CDR3 is TGTGCCAGCAGTGATCGGGGAAACTATGGCTACACCTTC. This chain connects TRBV2 to TRBJ1-2; no reliable D call. Germline V CDR1 and CDR2: SNHLY, FYNNEI. CDR3 length: 13 residues. The V and J ends lost 3 bases and 2 bases respectively, with 7 bases between them.

The chain links TRBV12-5 to TRBJ1-2, with TRBD1 matching 8 bases. The CDR3 is 19 residues long. Germline V gene data show CDR1 as LGHNT and CDR2 as FRNRAP. The V segment lost 5 bases and the J segment 0 bases; nucleotides outside the gene matches: 17. The CDR3 loop is CASGRPTGTGPLANYGYTF. CDR3 coding DNA: TGTGCTAGTGGTCGGCCTACCGGGACAGGACCCCTAGCTAACTATGGCTACACCTTC.

The rearrangement joins TRBV19 to TRBJ2-4, with 7 bases fitting TRBD1. The ends lost 5 bases at V and 2 bases at J; junction bases unmatched: 3. The CDR3 is made up of 14 amino acids. Germline V CDR1 and CDR2: LNHDA, SQIVND (reference sequence). CDR3 sequence: CASSLTGSKNIQYF. The CDR3 DNA reads TGTGCCAGTAGTTTGACAGGGTCCAAAAACATTCAGTACTTC.

This CDR3 is CASSPLERGGQVIDTQYF. The CDR3 DNA reads as TGTGCCAGCAGCCCATTGGAGCGGGGGGGCCAGGTCATAGATACGCAGTATTTT. The gene calls are TRBV7-9 and TRBJ2-3, with TRBD2 matching over 10 bases. The ends lost 5 bases at V and 5 bases at J; junction bases unmatched: 16. This CDR3 has 18 amino acids. Germline CDR1 SEHNR, CDR2 FQNEAQ (reference sequence).